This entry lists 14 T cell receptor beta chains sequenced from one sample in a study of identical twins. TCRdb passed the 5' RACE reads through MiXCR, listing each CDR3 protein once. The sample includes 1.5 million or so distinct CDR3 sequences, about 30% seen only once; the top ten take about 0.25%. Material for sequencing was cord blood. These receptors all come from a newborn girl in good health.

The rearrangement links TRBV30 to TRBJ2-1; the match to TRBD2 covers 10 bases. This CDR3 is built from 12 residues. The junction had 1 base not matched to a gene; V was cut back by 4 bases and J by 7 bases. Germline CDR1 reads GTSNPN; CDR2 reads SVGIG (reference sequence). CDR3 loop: CAWTSGGNEQFF. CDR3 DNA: TGTGCCTGGACTAGCGGGGGTAATGAGCAGTTCTTC.

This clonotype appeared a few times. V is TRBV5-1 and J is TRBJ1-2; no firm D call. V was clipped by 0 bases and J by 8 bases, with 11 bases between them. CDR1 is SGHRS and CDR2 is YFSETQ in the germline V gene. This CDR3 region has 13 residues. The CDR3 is CASSLAWQYGYTF. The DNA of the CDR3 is TGCGCCAGCAGCTTGGCTTGGCAGTACGGCTACACCTTC.

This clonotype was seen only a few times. This chain's CDR3 is CASSQDKRGLSYEQYF. CDR3 nucleotide sequence: TGTGCCAGCAGCCAAGACAAGCGGGGCCTCTCCTACGAGCAGTACTTC. V and J are TRBV3-1 and TRBJ2-7; 7 bases fit TRBD2. Germline values: CDR1 LGHDT, CDR2 YNNKEL (reference sequence). This CDR3 is 16 amino acids long. The ends lost 0 bases at V and 0 bases at J; junction bases unmatched: 5.

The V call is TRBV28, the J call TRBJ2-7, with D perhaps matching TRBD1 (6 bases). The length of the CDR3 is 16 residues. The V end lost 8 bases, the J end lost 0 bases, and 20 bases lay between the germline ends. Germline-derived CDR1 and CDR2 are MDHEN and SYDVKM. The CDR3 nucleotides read TGTGCCAGCTGCTACGTCAGGGGTCCAAGCTCCTACGAGCAGTACTTC. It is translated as CASCYVRGPSSYEQYF.

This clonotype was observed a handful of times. The CDR3 DNA reads as TGTGCCAGCAGCTCCTTTACCCCGGGACCCTACGAGCAGTACTTC. Protein: CASSSFTPGPYEQYF. The gene calls are TRBV7-2 and TRBJ2-7; D could derive from TRBD1 or TRBD2 (5 bases each). The CDR3 has 15 amino acids. Trimming took off 4 bases at V and 2 bases at J, with 15 bases between the two ends. Germline CDR1 reads SGHTA; CDR2 reads FQGNSA.

This chain's CDR3 is CASSLGRQGIYNEQFF. The CDR3 DNA follows: TGTGCCAGCAGTTTAGGGCGCCAAGGGATCTACAATGAGCAGTTCTTC. The rearrangement uses TRBV28 and TRBJ2-1; D is ambiguous. V lost 2 bases to trimming and J lost 3 bases, with 14 bases between them. The length of the CDR3 is 16 residues. Germline-derived CDR1 and CDR2 are MDHEN and SYDVKM. The whole variable domain, filled in from reference TRBV28 and TRBJ2-1, reads DVKVTQSSRYLVKRTGEKVFLECVQDMDHENMFWYRQDPGLGLRLIYFSYDVKMKEKGDIPEGYSVSREKKERFSLILESASTNQTSMYLCASSLGRQGIYNEQFFGPGTRLTVL.

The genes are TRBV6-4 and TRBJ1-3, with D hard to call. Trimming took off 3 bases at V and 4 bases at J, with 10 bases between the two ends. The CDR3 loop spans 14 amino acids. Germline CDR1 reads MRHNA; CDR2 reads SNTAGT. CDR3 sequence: CASSESNPGNTIYF. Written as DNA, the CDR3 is TGTGCCAGCAGTGAATCTAATCCCGGAAACACCATATATTTT.

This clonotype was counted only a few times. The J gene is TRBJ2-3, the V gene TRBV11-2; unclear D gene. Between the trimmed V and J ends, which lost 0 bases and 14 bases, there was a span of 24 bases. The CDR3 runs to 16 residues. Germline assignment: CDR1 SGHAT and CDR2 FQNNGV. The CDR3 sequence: CASSLDLVGSHISPYF. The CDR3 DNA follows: TGTGCCAGCAGCTTAGACCTGGTGGGGTCCCACATTTCACCGTATTTT. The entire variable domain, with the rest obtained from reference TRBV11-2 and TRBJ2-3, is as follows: EAGVAQSPRYKIIEKRQSVAFWCNPISGHATLYWYQQILGQGPKLLIQFQNNGVVDDSQLPKDRFSAERLKGVDSTLKIQPAKLEDSAVYLCASSLDLVGSHISPYFGPGTRLTVL.

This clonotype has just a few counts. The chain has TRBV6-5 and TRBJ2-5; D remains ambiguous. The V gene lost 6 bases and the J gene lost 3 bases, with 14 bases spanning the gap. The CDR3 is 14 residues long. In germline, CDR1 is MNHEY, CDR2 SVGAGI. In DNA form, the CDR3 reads TGTGCCAGCAGCCAAGGACGGACCAAAGAGACCCAGTACTTC. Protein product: CASSQGRTKETQYF.

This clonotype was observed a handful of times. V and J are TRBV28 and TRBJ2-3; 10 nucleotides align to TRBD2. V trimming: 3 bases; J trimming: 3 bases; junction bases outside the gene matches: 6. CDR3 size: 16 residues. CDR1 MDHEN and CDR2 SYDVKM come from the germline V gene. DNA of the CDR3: TGTGCCAGCAGTTTCGGGACTAGCGTAGTGACAGATACGCAGTATTTT. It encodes CASSFGTSVVTDTQYF.

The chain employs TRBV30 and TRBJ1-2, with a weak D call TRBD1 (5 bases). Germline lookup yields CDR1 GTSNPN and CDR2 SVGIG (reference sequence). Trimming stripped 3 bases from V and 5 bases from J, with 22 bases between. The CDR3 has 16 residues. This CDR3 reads CAWSDGTPGGWYGYTF. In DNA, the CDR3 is TGTGCCTGGAGCGACGGGACCCCGGGAGGATGGTATGGCTACACCTTC. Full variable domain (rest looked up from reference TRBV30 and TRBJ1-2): SQTIHQWPATLVQPVGSPLSLECTVEGTSNPNLYWYRQAAGRGLQLLFYSVGIGQISSEVPQNLSASRPQDRQFILSSKKLLLSDSGFYLCAWSDGTPGGWYGYTFGSGTRLTVV.

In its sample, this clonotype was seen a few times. The CDR3 region is CASSMPGQPLNEQFF. The CDR3 DNA reads TGTGCCAGTAGTATGCCGGGACAGCCATTAAATGAGCAGTTCTTC. The gene calls are TRBV19 and TRBJ2-1, with 7 bases that match TRBD1. V shed 3 bases and J 7 bases; nucleotides not matched to a gene: 9. Germline-derived CDR1 and CDR2 are LNHDA and SQIVND (reference sequence). The CDR3 spans 15 residues. Drawing the rest from reference TRBV19 and TRBJ2-1, the complete variable domain is DGGITQSPKYLFRKEGQNVTLSCEQNLNHDAMYWYRQDPGQGLRLIYYSQIVNDFQKGDIAEGYSVSREKKESFPLTVTSAQKNPTAFYLCASSMPGQPLNEQFFGPGTRLTVL.

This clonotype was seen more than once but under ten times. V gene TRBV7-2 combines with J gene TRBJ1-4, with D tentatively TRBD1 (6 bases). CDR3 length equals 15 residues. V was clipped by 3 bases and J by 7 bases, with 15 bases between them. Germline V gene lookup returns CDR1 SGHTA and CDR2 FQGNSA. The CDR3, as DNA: TGTGCCAGCAGCTTTGGGGGCGCGAGGAGTGAAAAACTGTTTTTT. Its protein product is CASSFGGARSEKLFF.

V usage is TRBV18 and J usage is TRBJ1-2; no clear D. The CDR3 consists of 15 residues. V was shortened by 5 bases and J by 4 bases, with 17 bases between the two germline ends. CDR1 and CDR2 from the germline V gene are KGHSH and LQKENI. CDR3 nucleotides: TGTGCCAGCTCAGGTTTCGCTCTTAACTCCTATGGCTACACCTTC. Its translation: CASSGFALNSYGYTF.